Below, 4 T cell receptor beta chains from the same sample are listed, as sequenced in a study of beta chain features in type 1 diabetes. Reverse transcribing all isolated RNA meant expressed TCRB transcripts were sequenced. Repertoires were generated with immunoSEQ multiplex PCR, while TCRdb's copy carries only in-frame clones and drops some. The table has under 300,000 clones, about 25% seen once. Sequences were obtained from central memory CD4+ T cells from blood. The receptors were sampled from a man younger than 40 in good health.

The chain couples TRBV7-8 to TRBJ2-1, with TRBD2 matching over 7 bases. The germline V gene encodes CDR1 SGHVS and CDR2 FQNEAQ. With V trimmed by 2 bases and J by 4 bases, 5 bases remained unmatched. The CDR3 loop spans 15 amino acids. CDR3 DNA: TGTGCCAGCAGCTTATCGAGCGGGACTTACAATGAGCAGTTCTTC. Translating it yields CASSLSSGTYNEQFF.

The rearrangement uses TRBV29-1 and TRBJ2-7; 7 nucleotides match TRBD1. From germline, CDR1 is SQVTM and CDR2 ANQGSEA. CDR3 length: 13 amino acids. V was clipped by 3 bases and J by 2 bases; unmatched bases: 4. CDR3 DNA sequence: TGCAGCGTTGACCCGACAGGGACCTACGAGCAGTACTTC. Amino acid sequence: CSVDPTGTYEQYF.

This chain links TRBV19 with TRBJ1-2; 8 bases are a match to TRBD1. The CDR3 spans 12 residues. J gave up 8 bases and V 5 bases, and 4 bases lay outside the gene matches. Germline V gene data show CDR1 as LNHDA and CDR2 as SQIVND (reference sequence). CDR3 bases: TGTGCCAGTAGTGCCAGGGGGCGAGGCTACACCTTC. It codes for CASSARGRGYTF.

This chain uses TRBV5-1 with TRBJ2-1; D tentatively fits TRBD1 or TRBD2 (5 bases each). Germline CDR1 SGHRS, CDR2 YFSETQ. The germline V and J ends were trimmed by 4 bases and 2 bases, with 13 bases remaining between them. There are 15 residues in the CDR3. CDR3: CASSERGTPYNEQFF. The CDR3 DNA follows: TGCGCCAGCAGCGAACGAGGGACGCCCTACAATGAGCAGTTCTTC.